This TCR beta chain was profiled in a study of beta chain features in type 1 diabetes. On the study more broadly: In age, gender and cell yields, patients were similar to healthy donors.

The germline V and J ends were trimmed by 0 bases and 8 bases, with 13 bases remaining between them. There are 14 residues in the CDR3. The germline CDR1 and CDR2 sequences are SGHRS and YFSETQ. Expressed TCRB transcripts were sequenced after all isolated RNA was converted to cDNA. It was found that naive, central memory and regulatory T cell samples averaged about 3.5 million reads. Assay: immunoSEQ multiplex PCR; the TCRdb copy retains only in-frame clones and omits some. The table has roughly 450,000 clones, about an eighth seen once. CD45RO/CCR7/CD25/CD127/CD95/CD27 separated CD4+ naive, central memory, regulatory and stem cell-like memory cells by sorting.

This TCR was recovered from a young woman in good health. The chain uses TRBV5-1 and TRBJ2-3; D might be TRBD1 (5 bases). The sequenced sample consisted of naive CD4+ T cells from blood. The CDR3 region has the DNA TGCGCCAGCAGCTTGGGAGCGTCTAGGGGTACGCAGTATTTT. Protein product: CASSLGASRGTQYF.